This is a list of T cell receptor beta chains from one sample in a study of CD4 and CD8 cells across lung adenocarcinoma regions. Via MiXCR, TCRdb re-called the PCR reads, giving one row per CDR3 protein. This table holds around 19,000 distinct CDR3 sequences, approximately 52% found once. The material sequenced was CD8+ T cells from the center of a lung tumor. The receptors originated from a female donor with lung adenocarcinoma. The CD4 and CD8 labels of this study may be unreliable. The CDR3 runs from the conserved cysteine through the conserved F or W. A D gene is named only where the DNA matches it firmly. Clone size is stated in some rows and not others, as once, few, many or a class when expanded.

v_gene	abundance	j_gene	d_gene	CDR3nt	CDR3aa
TRBV6-1	NA	TRBJ2-3	NA	TGTGGCAGGGGGGGGGGGGGCTGGGACACAGATACGCAGTACTTT	CGRGGGGWDTDTQYF
TRBV10-3	NA	TRBJ2-4	TRBD1	TGCCGCGTCAGGGGGCAGTGTGCCAAAGATACGCAGTACTTC	CRVRGQCAKDTQYF
TRBV7-2	many	TRBJ2-1	NA	TGTGCCAGCAGCTTTGACCTGGCTTACAATGAGCAGTTCTTC	CASSFDLAYNEQFF
TRBV6-1	medium-sized	TRBJ2-1	TRBD1	TGTGCCAGCAGCTTGGGACAGGGGAATGAGCAGTTCTTC	CASSLGQGNEQFF
TRBV27	NA	TRBJ2-5	NA	TGTGCCAGGGGGCCCGGGGGTAGCGACAAAGAGACGCAGTACTTC	CARGPGGSDKETQYF
TRBV27	NA	TRBJ2-3	NA	TGTGCCAGGGGTTTTGGGGGCAGAGAACCAGATACGCAGTATTTC	CARGFGGREPDTQYF
TRBV10-3	many	TRBJ2-5	NA	TGTGCCATCTGGATAGGGTCCGTGCAAGAGACCCAGTACTTC	CAIWIGSVQETQYF
TRBV10-2	NA	TRBJ2-4	NA	TGCGCCAGGGGGCTGGGAGGAGAGGGTACTCAGTATTTC	CARGLGGEGTQYF
TRBV6-1	many	TRBJ1-2	NA	TGTGCCAGCAGTGAAAGGTCGGGACACTATGGCTACACCTTC	CASSERSGHYGYTF
TRBV7-6	NA	TRBJ2-3	TRBD2	TGTGCCAGCAGCCCGTTAGCGGGACTATCAGATACGCAGTATTTT	CASSPLAGLSDTQYF
TRBV6-1	NA	TRBJ1-5	TRBD1	TGTGCCAGCAGGCGGGCCCCCGGGACAGGGGGCCGGGGGGCCCAGCATTTT	CASRRAPGTGGRGAQHF
TRBV4-1	many	TRBJ2-5	TRBD2	TGCGCCAGCAGCCAACTCCGCCAAGCGGGAGGGGAGACCCAGTACTTC	CASSQLRQAGGETQYF
TRBV7-2	NA	TRBJ2-7	NA	TGTGCCAGCAGCCTTCGGGGGAGAGCGGACGAGCAGTACTTC	CASSLRGRADEQYF
TRBV6-1	NA	TRBJ1-1	TRBD1	TGTGCCAGCAGTGGGGACAGGGAGAGGTTTAGCACTGAAGCTTTCTTT	CASSGDRERFSTEAFF
TRBV6-1	NA	TRBJ1-6	NA	TGTGCCAGCAGAGCCCAGGTTGAGAATTCACCCCTCCACTTT	CASRAQVENSPLHF
TRBV7-2	once	TRBJ2-5	TRBD2	TGTGCCAGCAGCCCAGCGGGGAGGGTCGAGACCCAGTACTTC	CASSPAGRVETQYF
TRBV6-5	NA	TRBJ2-1	TRBD2	TGTGCCAGCAGTTACCGAGGACTAGCGGGAGGGCCGGGTTACAATGAGCAGTTCTTC	CASSYRGLAGGPGYNEQFF
TRBV27	once	TRBJ2-5	NA	TGTGCCGGGGGCCGTGACCAAGATACCCAGTACTTC	CAGGRDQDTQYF
TRBV6-1	NA	TRBJ2-2	NA	TGTGCCAGCAGTAAAGATCCGGGGATAAGGGACGGGGAGCTGTTTTTT	CASSKDPGIRDGELFF
TRBV4-1	NA	TRBJ2-5	NA	TGCGCCAGCAGTCGATCCGGGGGTTTACAAGAGACCCAGTACTTC	CASSRSGGLQETQYF
TRBV27	NA	TRBJ2-1	TRBD2	TGTGCCAGCCGGGGGAGCGGGAGGGGTTACAATGAGCAGTTCTTC	CASRGSGRGYNEQFF
TRBV6-1	medium-sized	TRBJ2-5	TRBD1	TGTGCCAGCAGTGAAAAAACCGGGACAGGGAGGGAGACCCAGTACTTC	CASSEKTGTGRETQYF
TRBV6-5	many	TRBJ2-3	NA	TGTGCCAGCAGACTCGGACGGATAAGCACAGATACGCAGTATTTT	CASRLGRISTDTQYF
TRBV14	NA	TRBJ1-2	NA	TGTGCCAGCAGCCAATCACTCTATGGCTACACCTTC	CASSQSLYGYTF
TRBV9	once	TRBJ2-1	NA	TGTGCCAGCAGGGACTCCGGCAGCTCCTACAATGAGCAGTTCTTC	CASRDSGSSYNEQFF
TRBV10-1	medium-sized	TRBJ2-7	TRBD2	TGCGCCAGTTCCCTCAGCGGGAGCCACGAGCAGTACTTC	CASSLSGSHEQYF
TRBV6-1	many	TRBJ2-3	TRBD2	TGTGCCAGCTCCAAAGTCGGACTAGCGGCAGATACGCAGTATTTT	CASSKVGLAADTQYF
TRBV10-1	NA	TRBJ1-5	TRBD1	TGCGCCAGCAGTTCCGGGACAGGGAATCAGCCCCACCACTTT	CASSSGTGNQPHHF
TRBV27	NA	TRBJ1-2	NA	TGTGCCAGCAGTTCCCTCGGAGGTTCCAACTATGGCTACACCTTC	CASSSLGGSNYGYTF
TRBV6-1	NA	TRBJ2-7	TRBD2	TGTGCCAGCGTCCAAGCTAGCGGGGCCTACGAGCAGTACTTC	CASVQASGAYEQYF
TRBV6-1	NA	TRBJ1-1	NA	TGTGCCAGCAGTGGGGGGAGGACTGGGTACACTGAAGCTTTCTTT	CASSGGRTGYTEAFF
TRBV27	NA	TRBJ2-4	NA	TGTGCCAGCGGGGGCCGGGGCCGGGACACCCAGTACTTC	CASGGRGRDTQYF
TRBV5-1	NA	TRBJ2-4	NA	TGCGGCAGCACGGGGGTGCGAGCCAAAAACACGCAGTACTTC	CGSTGVRAKNTQYF
TRBV28	once	TRBJ1-4	TRBD1	TGTGCCAGCAGTCTCCCGACAGGGAACGGAGAAAAACTGTTTTTT	CASSLPTGNGEKLFF
TRBV6-1	NA	TRBJ2-2	TRBD1	TGTGCCAGCAGTGTGCGAGGGGGCGCGAACACCGATACGCTGTATTTT	CASSVRGGANTDTLYF
TRBV6-5	few	TRBJ2-3	NA	TGTGCCAGCAGTTACATGCAGGCGACAGATACGCAGTATTTT	CASSYMQATDTQYF
TRBV6-1	NA	TRBJ2-5	TRBD2	TGTGCCAGCACCGGGTCTGGCGGGAGGGCGAGGGAGCAGTACTTC	CASTGSGGRAREQYF